This TCR beta chain was sequenced for a study of T cells in Graves' hyperthyroidism and ophthalmopathy. Overall study results and limits: The model identified upcoming ophthalmopathy a median about 6.5 months ahead of onset. Blood also contained most expanded thyroid clonotypes above 0.001.

TCR beta CDR3 regions were amplified from RNA. HTBI primers were used for first-round RT-PCR of the TCR CDR3. TCRdb called the multiplex PCR reads again in MiXCR, with one record for every CDR3 protein. The sample carries 500,000 to 650,000 distinct CDR3 sequences, roughly 45% recorded once. In the case of this clonotype: Its antigen is unknown. An end of the junction does not agree with germline; a read error may underlie this.

CDR1 WSHSY and CDR2 SAAADI come from the germline V gene. This CDR3 is 14 amino acids long. The source of this sequence is an adult woman with Graves' disease, either hyperthyroidism or ophthalmopathy (not recorded which). Sequencing was carried out using peripheral blood or thyroid tissue (not recorded which). The chain has TRBV10-2 and TRBJ2-7; 7 bases are shared with TRBD2. This chain's CDR3 is CASSGDYFSYEQYF. CDR3 in DNA: TGTGCCAGCAGCGGGGACTACTTCTCCTACGAGCAGTACTTC.